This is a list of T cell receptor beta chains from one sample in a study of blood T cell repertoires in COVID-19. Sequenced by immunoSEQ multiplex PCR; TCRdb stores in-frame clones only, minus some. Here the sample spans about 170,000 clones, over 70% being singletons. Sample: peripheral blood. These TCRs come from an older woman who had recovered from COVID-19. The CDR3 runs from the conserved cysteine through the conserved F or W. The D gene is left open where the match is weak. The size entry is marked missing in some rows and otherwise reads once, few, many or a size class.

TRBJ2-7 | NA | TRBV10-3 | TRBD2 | CAISGSGLWASGTEQYF | TGTGCCATCAGTGGGTCTGGACTTTGGGCTAGCGGGACCGAGCAGTACTTC
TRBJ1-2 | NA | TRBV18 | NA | CASSPAAGVVYGYTF | TGTGCCAGCTCACCAGCGGCAGGGGTGGTCTATGGCTACACCTTC
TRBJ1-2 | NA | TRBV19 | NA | CASKPGTFGYTF | TGTGCCAGTAAACCGGGAACCTTTGGCTACACCTTC
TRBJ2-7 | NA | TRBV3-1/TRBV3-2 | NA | CASSPQRFSYEQYF | TGTGCCAGCAGCCCACAGCGGTTCAGCTACGAGCAGTACTTC
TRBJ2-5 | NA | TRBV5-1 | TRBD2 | CASSEIAGQETQYF | TGCGCCAGCAGCGAAATAGCGGGGCAAGAGACCCAGTACTTC
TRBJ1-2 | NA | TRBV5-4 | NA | CASSQGQRGSYGYTF | TGTGCCAGCAGCCAAGGACAGCGGGGATCCTATGGCTACACCTTC
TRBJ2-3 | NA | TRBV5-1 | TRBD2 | CASSPQGLAGAGDTQYF | TGCGCCAGCAGCCCGCAGGGACTAGCGGGAGCCGGGGATACGCAGTATTTT
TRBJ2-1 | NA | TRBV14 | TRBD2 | CASSQDRGVAYNEQFF | TGTGCCAGCAGCCAAGATCGGGGGGTGGCCTACAATGAGCAGTTCTTC
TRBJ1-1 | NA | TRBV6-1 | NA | CASSEPWPKNTEAFF | TGTGCCAGCAGTGAACCGTGGCCGAAGAACACTGAAGCTTTCTTT
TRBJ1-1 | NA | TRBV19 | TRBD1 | CASPPAGGIFPITEAFF | TGTGCCAGTCCCCCGGCAGGGGGGATTTTCCCGATTACTGAAGCTTTCTTT
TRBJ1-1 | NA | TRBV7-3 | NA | CASSLYRGTEAFF | TGTGCCAGCAGCCTCTACCGGGGTACTGAAGCTTTCTTT
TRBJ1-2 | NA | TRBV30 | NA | CAWSVLGGGGYTF | TGTGCCTGGAGTGTTTTGGGCGGGGGAGGCTACACCTTC
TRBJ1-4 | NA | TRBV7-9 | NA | CASSFSGSNEKLFF | TGTGCCAGCAGCTTCTCAGGGTCCAATGAAAAACTGTTTTTT
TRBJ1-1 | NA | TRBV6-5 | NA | CASSSSGDAFF | TGTGCCAGCAGCTCCTCAGGGGACGCTTTCTTT
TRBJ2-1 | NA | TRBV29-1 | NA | CSGTLYNEQFF | TGCAGCGGGACTCTATACAATGAGCAGTTCTTC
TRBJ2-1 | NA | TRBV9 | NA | CASSVNGSLPYNEQFF | TGTGCCAGCAGCGTTAACGGGTCACTCCCCTACAATGAGCAGTTCTTC
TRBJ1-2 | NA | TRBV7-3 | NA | CASSFGQGRFTF | TGTGCCAGCAGCTTTGGGCAGGGAAGGTTCACCTTC
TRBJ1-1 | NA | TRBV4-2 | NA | CASSQPIGGAEAFF | TGTGCCAGCAGCCAACCCATCGGCGGGGCTGAAGCTTTCTTT
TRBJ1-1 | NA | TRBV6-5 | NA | CASRVPGQLNTEAFF | TGTGCCAGCAGGGTTCCTGGACAGCTGAACACTGAAGCTTTCTTT
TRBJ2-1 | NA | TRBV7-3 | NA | CASSLDSEQFF | TGTGCCAGCAGCTTAGATAGTGAGCAGTTCTTC
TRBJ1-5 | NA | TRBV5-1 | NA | CASSKDGGHQPQHF | TGCGCCAGCAGCAAGGACGGGGGGCATCAGCCCCAGCATTTT
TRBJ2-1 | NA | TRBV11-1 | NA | CASSLGVQTYNEQFF | TGTGCCAGCAGCTTAGGAGTCCAAACCTACAATGAGCAGTTCTTC
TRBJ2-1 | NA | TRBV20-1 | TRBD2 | CSASRLADNNEQFF | TGCAGTGCTAGTAGGCTAGCGGACAACAATGAGCAGTTCTTC
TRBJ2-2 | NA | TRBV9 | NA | CASSVGSRNTGELFF | TGTGCCAGCAGCGTAGGGAGCAGAAACACCGGGGAGCTGTTTTTT
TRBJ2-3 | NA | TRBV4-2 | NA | CASSWGLHEPQTSTDTQYF | TGTGCCAGCAGCTGGGGACTCCACGAACCCCAAACAAGCACAGATACGCAGTATTTT
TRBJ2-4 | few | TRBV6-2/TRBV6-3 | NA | CASSYPRGVGNIQYF | TGTGCCAGCAGTTACCCCAGGGGAGTTGGGAACATTCAGTACTTC
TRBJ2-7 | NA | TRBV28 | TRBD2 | CAERGEGYEQYF | TGTGCGGAGCGGGGGGAGGGCTACGAGCAGTACTTC
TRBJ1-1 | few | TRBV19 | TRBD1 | CASSLDRGSTEAFF | TGTGCCAGTAGCCTAGACAGGGGGAGCACTGAAGCTTTCTTT
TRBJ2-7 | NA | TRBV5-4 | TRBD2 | CASSLEGGRPQYF | TGTGCCAGCAGCTTGGAGGGCGGGAGACCCCAGTACTTC
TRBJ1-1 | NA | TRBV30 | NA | CAWGVGGLPPDTEAFF | TGTGCCTGGGGCGTCGGGGGGCTGCCCCCCGACACTGAAGCTTTCTTT
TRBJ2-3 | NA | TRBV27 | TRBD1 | CASSLGRGRPDTQYF | TGTGCCAGCAGTTTGGGCAGGGGGCGCCCAGATACGCAGTATTTT
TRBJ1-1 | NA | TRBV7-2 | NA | CASSLAPGLTEAFF | TGTGCCAGCAGCTTAGCGCCAGGGCTCACTGAAGCTTTCTTT
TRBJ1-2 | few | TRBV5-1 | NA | CASSLVAGGYGYTF | TGCGCCAGCAGCTTGGTTGCCGGGGGGTATGGCTACACCTTC
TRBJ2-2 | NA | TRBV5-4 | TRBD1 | CASSFWTGNTGELFF | TGTGCCAGCAGCTTCTGGACAGGGAACACCGGGGAGCTGTTTTTT
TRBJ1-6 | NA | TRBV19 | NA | CASSGQRTYNSPLHF | TGTGCCAGTAGTGGGCAGCGGACCTATAATTCACCCCTCCACTTT
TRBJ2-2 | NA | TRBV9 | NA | CASSVAGRVWDGELFF | TGTGCCAGCAGCGTAGCAGGGCGAGTCTGGGACGGGGAGCTGTTTTTT
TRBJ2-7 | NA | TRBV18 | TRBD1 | CASSPLPGQGGHEQYF | TGTGCCAGCTCACCACTTCCGGGACAGGGCGGACACGAGCAGTACTTC
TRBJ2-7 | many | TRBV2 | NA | CASSAGLEEQYF | TGTGCCAGCAGTGCTGGCCTTGAAGAGCAGTACTTC
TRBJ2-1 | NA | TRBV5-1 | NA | CASSLAPSYNEQFF | TGCGCCAGCAGCTTGGCCCCTTCCTACAATGAGCAGTTCTTC
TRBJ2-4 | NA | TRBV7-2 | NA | CASSLGGNIQYF | TGTGCCAGCAGCTTGGGGGGAAACATTCAGTACTTC
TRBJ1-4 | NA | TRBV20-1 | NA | CSAPRREKLFF | TGCAGTGCTCCCCGGAGGGAAAAACTGTTTTTT
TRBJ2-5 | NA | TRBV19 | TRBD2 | CASRGPGGTQYF | TGTGCCAGTAGGGGCCCGGGGGGGACCCAGTACTTC
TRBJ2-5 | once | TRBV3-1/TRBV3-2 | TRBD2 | CASRPSGGGETQYF | TGTGCCAGCAGACCAAGCGGGGGGGGAGAGACCCAGTACTTC
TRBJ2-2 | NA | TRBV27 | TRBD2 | CASRWTSGGAGELFF | TGTGCCAGCAGATGGACTAGCGGGGGGGCCGGGGAGCTGTTTTTT
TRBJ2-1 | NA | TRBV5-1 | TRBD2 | CASSLGLAGNEQFF | TGCGCCAGCAGCTTGGGGTTAGCGGGCAATGAGCAGTTCTTC
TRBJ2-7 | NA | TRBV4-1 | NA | CASSQGEAELYEQYF | TGCGCCAGCAGCCAAGGGGAAGCGGAGCTCTACGAGCAGTACTTC
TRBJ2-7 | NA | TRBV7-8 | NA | CASSARGDTEQYF | TGTGCCAGCAGCGCCAGGGGGGATACCGAGCAGTACTTC
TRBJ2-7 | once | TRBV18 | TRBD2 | CASSPGLAGEQYF | TGTGCCAGCTCACCAGGGCTAGCGGGGGAGCAGTACTTC
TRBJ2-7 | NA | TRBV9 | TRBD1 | CASSPNRGYEQYF | TGTGCCAGCAGCCCGAACAGGGGCTACGAGCAGTACTTC
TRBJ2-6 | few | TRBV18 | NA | CASSPSSGANVLTF | TGTGCCAGCTCACCCTCCTCTGGGGCCAACGTCCTGACTTTC
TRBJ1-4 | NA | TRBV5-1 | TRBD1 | CASSLLGTGSEKLFF | TGCGCCAGCAGCTTGTTAGGGACAGGTAGTGAAAAACTGTTTTTT
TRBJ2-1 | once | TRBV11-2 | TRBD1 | CASSLRTGGYNEQFF | TGTGCCAGCAGCTTAAGGACAGGGGGTTACAATGAGCAGTTCTTC
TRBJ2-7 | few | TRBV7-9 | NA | CASSPSWTEPYEQYF | TGTGCCAGCAGCCCCTCATGGACTGAGCCCTACGAGCAGTACTTC
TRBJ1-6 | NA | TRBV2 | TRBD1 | CASSVGPGGNSPLHF | TGTGCCAGCAGTGTGGGTCCAGGGGGCAATTCACCCCTCCACTTT
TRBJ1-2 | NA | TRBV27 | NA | CASSPRWGVTYGYTF | TGTGCCAGCAGTCCCCGATGGGGGGTGACCTATGGCTACACCTTC
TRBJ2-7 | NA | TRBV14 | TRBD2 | CASSQDRLAGEFYEQYF | TGTGCCAGCAGCCAAGACCGACTAGCGGGAGAGTTCTACGAGCAGTACTTC
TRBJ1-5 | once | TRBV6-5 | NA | CASASGDQPQHF | TGTGCCAGCGCTAGCGGCGATCAGCCCCAGCATTTT
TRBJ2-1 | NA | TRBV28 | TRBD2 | CASSPHPGTSGSWVNEQFF | TGTGCCAGCAGCCCTCACCCAGGGACTAGCGGGAGTTGGGTCAATGAGCAGTTCTTC
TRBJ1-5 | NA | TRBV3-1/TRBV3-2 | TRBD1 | CASSPRTGGGQPQHF | TGTGCCAGCAGCCCTCGGACAGGGGGCGGTCAGCCCCAGCATTTT